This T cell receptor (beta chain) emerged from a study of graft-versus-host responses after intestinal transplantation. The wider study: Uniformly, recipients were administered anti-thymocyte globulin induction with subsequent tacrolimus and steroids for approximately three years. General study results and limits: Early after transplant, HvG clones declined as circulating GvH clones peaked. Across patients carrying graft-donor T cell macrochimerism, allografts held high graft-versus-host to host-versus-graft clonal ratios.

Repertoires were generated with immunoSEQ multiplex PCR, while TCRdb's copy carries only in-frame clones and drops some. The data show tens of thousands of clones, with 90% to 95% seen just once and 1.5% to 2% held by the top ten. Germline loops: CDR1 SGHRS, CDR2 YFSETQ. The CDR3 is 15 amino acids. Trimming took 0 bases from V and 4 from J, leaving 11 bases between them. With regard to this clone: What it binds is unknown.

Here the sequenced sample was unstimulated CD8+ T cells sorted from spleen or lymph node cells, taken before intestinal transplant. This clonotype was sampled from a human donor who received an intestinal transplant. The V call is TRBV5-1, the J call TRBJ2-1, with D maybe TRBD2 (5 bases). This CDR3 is CASSLDLGLYNEQFF. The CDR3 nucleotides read TGCGCCAGCAGCTTGGACCTCGGACTGTACAATGAGCAGTTCTTC.